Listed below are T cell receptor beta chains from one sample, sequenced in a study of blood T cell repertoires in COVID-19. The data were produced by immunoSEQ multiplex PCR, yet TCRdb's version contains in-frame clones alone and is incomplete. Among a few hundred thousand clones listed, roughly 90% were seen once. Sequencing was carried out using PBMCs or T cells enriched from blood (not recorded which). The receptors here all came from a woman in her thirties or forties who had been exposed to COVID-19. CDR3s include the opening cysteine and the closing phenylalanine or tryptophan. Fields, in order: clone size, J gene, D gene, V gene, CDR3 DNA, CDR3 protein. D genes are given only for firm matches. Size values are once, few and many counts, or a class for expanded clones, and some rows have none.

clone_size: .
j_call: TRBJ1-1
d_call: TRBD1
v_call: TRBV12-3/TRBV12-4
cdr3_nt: TGTGCCAGCAGCGACAGGGGGAACACTGAAGCTTTCTTT
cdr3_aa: CASSDRGNTEAFF

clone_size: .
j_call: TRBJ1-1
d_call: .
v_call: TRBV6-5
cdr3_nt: TGTGCCAGCAGTTACGTCACAGGAGACACTGAAGCTTTCTTT
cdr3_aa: CASSYVTGDTEAFF

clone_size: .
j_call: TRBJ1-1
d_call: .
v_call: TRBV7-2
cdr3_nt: TGTGCCAGCAGCTTAGAAAGGGGTGGCACTGAAGCTTTCTTT
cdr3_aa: CASSLERGGTEAFF

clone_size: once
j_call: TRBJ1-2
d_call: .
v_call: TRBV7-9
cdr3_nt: TGTGCCAGCAGCTTAGTCGGGAGGGCGGAAGGCTACACCTTC
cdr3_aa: CASSLVGRAEGYTF

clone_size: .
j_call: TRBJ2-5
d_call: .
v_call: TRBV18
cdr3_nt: TGTGCCAGCTCTCCTACTGATGAGACCCAGTACTTC
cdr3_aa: CASSPTDETQYF

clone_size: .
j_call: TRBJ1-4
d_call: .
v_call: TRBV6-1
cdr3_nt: TGTGCCAGCAGTGACCCTCAGGGTAATAATGAAAAACTGTTTTTT
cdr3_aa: CASSDPQGNNEKLFF

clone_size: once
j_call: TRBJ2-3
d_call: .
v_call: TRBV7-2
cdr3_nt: TGTGCCAGCAGCTTACGGGGAGGGGGGTACAGGGACACAGATACGCAGTATTTT
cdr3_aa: CASSLRGGGYRDTDTQYF

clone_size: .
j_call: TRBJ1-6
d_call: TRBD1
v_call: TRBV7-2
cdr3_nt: TGTGCCAGCAGCATCTACGGGACAGCTACAGTGTCACCCCTCCACTTT
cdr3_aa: CASSIYGTATVSPLHF

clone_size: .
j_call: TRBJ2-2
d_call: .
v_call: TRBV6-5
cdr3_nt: TGTGCCAGCAGTACGACAGCTCCGAACACCGGGGAGCTGTTTTTT
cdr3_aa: CASSTTAPNTGELFF

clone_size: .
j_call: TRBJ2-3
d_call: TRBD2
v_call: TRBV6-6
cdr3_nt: TGTGCCAGCAGTCCCCGGGCGGGGGGAATCACAGATACGCAGTATTTT
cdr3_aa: CASSPRAGGITDTQYF

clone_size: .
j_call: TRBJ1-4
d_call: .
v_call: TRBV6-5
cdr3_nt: TGTGCCAGCAGGTTACAGGGAAAACTGTTTTTT
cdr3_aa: CASRLQGKLFF

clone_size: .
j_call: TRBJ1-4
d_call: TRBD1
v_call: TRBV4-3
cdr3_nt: TGCGCCAGCAGCCAAGGAGGACAGGTTAATGAAAAACTGTTTTTT
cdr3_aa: CASSQGGQVNEKLFF

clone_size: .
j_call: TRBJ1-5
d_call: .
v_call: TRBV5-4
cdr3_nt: TGTGCCAGCAGCCCGGACAATAGCAATCAGCCCCAGCATTTT
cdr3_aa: CASSPDNSNQPQHF

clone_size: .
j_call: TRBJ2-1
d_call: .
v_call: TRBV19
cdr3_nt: TGTGCCAGTAGTCTCCTAGGACTAAGGATTAACAATGCGCAGTTCTTC
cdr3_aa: CASSLLGLRINNAQFF

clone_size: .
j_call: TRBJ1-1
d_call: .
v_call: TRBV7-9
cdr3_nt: TGTGCCAGCAGCCCCCTGAGGGGGAAGGCGTACACTGAAGCTTTCTTT
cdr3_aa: CASSPLRGKAYTEAFF

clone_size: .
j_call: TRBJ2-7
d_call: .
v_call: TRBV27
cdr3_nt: TGTGCCAGCAGTTTACAGCAGGGGTCCACCTACGAGCAGTACTTC
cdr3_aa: CASSLQQGSTYEQYF

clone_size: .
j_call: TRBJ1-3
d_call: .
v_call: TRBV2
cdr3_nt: TGTGCCAGCAGCCAAGGAGACTCTGGAAACACCATATATTTT
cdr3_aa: CASSQGDSGNTIYF

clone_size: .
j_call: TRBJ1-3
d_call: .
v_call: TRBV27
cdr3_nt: TGTGCCAGCAGTTCCTTGGACAGTATAACTGGAAACACCATATATTTT
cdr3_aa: CASSSLDSITGNTIYF

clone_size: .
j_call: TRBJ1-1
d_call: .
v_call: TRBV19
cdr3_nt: TGTGCCAGTAGTATCGAGGTTAACCGCGGCACTGAAGCTTTCTTT
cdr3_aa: CASSIEVNRGTEAFF

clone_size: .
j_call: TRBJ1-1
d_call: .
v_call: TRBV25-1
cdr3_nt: TGTGCCAGCAGAGGGGTGAACACTGAAGCTTTCTTT
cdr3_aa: CASRGVNTEAFF

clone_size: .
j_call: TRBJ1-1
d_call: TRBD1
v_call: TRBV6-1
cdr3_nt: TGTGCCAGCAGTGAGAGGGACAGGGGGAACACTGAAGCTTTCTTT
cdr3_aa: CASSERDRGNTEAFF

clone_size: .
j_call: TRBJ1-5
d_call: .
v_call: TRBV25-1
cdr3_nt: TGTGCCAGCAGTGAGCAGGGGCTGCATCAGCCCCAGCATTTT
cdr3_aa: CASSEQGLHQPQHF

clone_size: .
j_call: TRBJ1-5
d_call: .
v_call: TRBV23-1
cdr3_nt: TGCGCCAGCCGAACAGGGCCGAGGCAGCCCCAGCATTTT
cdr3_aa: CASRTGPRQPQHF

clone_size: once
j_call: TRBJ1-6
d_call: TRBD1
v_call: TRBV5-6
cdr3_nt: TGTGCCAGCAGCTCTTGGACAGGCCCGTCCCCTGGAAATTCACCCCTCCACTTT
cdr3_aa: CASSSWTGPSPGNSPLHF

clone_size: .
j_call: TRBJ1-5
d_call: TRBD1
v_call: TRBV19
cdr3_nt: TGTGCCAGTAGCCCTAGACAGGGCTCCACATCTAGCAATCAGCCCCAGCATTTT
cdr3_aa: CASSPRQGSTSSNQPQHF

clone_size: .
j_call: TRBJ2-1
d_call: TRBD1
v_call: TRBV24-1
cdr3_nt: TGTGCCACCAGTGAAAGGGGACAGGGGAAATACAATGAGCAGTTCTTC
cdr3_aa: CATSERGQGKYNEQFF

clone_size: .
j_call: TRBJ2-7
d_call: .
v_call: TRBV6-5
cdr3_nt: TGTGCCAGCAATAACAGGGGACTCTCCTACGAGCAGTACTTC
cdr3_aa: CASNNRGLSYEQYF

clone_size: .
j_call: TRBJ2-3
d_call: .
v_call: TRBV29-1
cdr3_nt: TGCAGCGTTGAGGCGAACAGAGCGCAGTATTTT
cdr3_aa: CSVEANRAQYF